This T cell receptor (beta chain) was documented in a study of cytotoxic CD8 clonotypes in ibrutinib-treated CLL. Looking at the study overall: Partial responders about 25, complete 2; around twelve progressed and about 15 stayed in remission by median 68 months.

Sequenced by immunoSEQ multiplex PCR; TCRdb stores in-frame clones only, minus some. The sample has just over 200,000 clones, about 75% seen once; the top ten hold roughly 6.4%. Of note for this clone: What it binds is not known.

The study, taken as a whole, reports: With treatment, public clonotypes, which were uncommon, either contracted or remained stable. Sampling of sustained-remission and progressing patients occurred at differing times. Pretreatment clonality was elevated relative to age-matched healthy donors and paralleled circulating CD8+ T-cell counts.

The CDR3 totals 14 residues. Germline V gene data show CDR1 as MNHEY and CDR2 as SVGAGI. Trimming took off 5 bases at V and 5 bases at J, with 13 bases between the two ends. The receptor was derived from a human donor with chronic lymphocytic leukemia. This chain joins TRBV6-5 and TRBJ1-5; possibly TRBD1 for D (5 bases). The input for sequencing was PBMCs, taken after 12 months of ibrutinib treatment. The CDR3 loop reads CASSELQDHQPQHF. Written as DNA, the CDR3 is TGTGCCAGCAGTGAATTACAGGACCATCAGCCCCAGCATTTT.